The clone carrying this T cell receptor (beta chain) is a singleton in its sample. The data are from a study of blood T cell repertoires in COVID-19. TCRdb keeps only in-frame clones here, not all; method: immunoSEQ multiplex PCR. Here the sample spans some 400,000 clones, approximately 89% being singletons. The V segment lost 5 bases and the J segment 7 bases; nucleotides outside the gene matches: 16. Germline V gives CDR1 LNHDA, CDR2 SQIVND (reference sequence). The CDR3 is 17 residues long. The sequencing sample was made of PBMCs or T cells enriched from blood (not recorded which). The origin of this receptor is a man aged 25 to 40 who had recovered from COVID-19. The chain is built from TRBV19 and TRBJ2-1, with 8 bases that match TRBD1. CDR3 amino acids: CASSLRYGQGRGNEQFF. The CDR3 DNA sequence: TGTGCCAGTAGTTTAAGATACGGACAGGGCCGGGGTAATGAGCAGTTCTTC.